What follows are 31 T cell receptor beta chains derived from one specimen sequenced in a study of cytomegalovirus exposure and HLA in healthy donors. PCR involved 60 Vbeta and 13 Jbeta primers. The assay was immunoSEQ multiplex PCR, and TCRdb's table has in-frame clones only and misses some. The table includes some 180,000 clones, approximately 86% detected once. The sample was PBMCs. The source is a boy between 2 and 15 years old in good health and CMV-seronegative.

The chain combines TRBV27 with TRBJ1-6; unclear D gene. Deletions cut 4 bases from V and 2 bases from J, with 15 bases between. The CDR3 spans 17 residues. CDR1 is MNHEY, CDR2 SMNVEV, per germline (reference sequence). Here the CDR3 reads CASSSSSGVTYNSPLHF. The CDR3, as DNA: TGTGCCAGCAGTTCCTCGAGCGGGGTAACCTATAATTCACCCCTCCACTTT.

The chain recombines TRBV5-4 with TRBJ1-5; D perhaps matches TRBD1 (6 bases). The V gene lost 2 bases and the J gene lost 9 bases, with 15 bases spanning the gap. CDR3 length: 14 residues. The germline V gene has CDR1 SGHNT and CDR2 YYREEE (reference sequence). This chain's CDR3 is CASSFPQGRVPQHF. The CDR3 region has the DNA TGTGCCAGCAGCTTTCCACAGGGTCGGGTGCCCCAGCATTTT.

This rearrangement joins TRBV4-1 to TRBJ2-7; 12 bases map to TRBD2. The length of the CDR3 is 17 residues. V lost 1 base and J lost 6; bases outside the gene matches: 10. Germline assignment: CDR1 MGHRA and CDR2 YSYEKL. The CDR3 region has the DNA TGCGCCAGCAGCCAAGCCGGGACTAGCGGGCCGGCGGGCGAGCAGTACTTC. Its translation: CASSQAGTSGPAGEQYF.

The V gene is TRBV10-3, the J gene TRBJ1-3; a weak D match, TRBD1 (5 bases). The V and J ends lost 2 bases and 4 bases respectively, with 12 bases between them. From germline, CDR1 is ENHRY and CDR2 SYGVKD. This CDR3 spans 15 amino acids. The CDR3 here is CAISEPDRDGNTIYF. The CDR3 bases are TGTGCCATCAGTGAGCCCGACAGAGACGGAAACACCATATATTTT.

The chain recombines TRBV19 with TRBJ2-7, with D possibly matching TRBD2 (5 bases). The CDR3 has 14 residues. Trimming removed 4 bases at V and 5 bases at J, with 15 bases between. Germline CDR1 LNHDA, CDR2 SQIVND (reference sequence). As DNA, the CDR3 is TGTGCCAGTAGTAAGCGAGGAGGACTCAACGAGCAGTACTTC. As protein: CASSKRGGLNEQYF.

The CDR3 DNA follows: TGTGCCACCCGGACCGCGGGCGAAAAACTGTTTTTT. Protein product: CATRTAGEKLFF. The chain has TRBV27 and TRBJ1-4; D is undetermined. This CDR3 is built from 12 residues. The V gene's germline CDR1 is MNHEY and CDR2 SMNVEV (reference sequence). With 10 bases removed from V and 8 bases from J, the gap between germline ends came to 14 bases.

This clone has more than one count but fewer than ten. The chain recombines TRBV6-6 with TRBJ1-5; D might be TRBD1 (6 bases). Trimming took off 0 bases at V and 1 base at J, with 10 bases between the two ends. Per germline, CDR1 MNHNY and CDR2 SVGAGI (reference sequence). CDR3 length: 16 amino acids. The CDR3 nucleotides read TGTGCCAGCAGTTACTCGCAGGGGCCCAGCAATCAGCCCCAGCATTTT. This codes for CASSYSQGPSNQPQHF.

This clone was seen more than once but under ten times. The genes are TRBV6-1 and TRBJ1-5; D possibly corresponds to TRBD1 (5 bases). Germline values: CDR1 MNHNS, CDR2 SASEGT. The V and J ends lost 4 bases and 3 bases respectively, with 7 bases between them. The CDR3 is made up of 13 amino acids. CDR3 in amino acids: CASSGQFNQPQHF. CDR3 nucleotide sequence: TGTGCCAGCAGTGGACAGTTCAATCAGCCCCAGCATTTT.

The chain recombines TRBV28 with TRBJ2-3, with 7 bases aligning to TRBD2. Losses at the gene ends were 3 bases for V and 11 bases for J; bases not matched to a gene: 11. The CDR3 is 14 amino acids. Germline loops: CDR1 MDHEN, CDR2 SYDVKM. CDR3 bases: TGTGCCAGCAGTTTGGGCCAACCGGGACTATTGCAGTATTTT. Its translation is CASSLGQPGLLQYF.

This clone was seen just once. The chain links TRBV29-1 to TRBJ2-5, with D unclear. The CDR3 loop spans 10 amino acids. Trimming shortened V by 4 bases and J by 5 bases, and 5 bases separated the two germline ends. Germline values: CDR1 SQVTM, CDR2 ANQGSEA. The CDR3 DNA is TGCAGCGTTGTACATGAGACCCAGTACTTC. This codes for CSVVHETQYF.

J is TRBJ2-1 and V is TRBV18, with D hard to call. The CDR3 is made up of 15 amino acids. The germline gives CDR1 KGHSH, CDR2 LQKENI. The V and J ends lost 6 bases and 6 bases respectively, with 18 bases between them. CDR3 nucleotide sequence: TGTGCCAGCTCCCCAGGCGGCCTTCGCATCAATGAGCAGTTCTTC. Encoded protein: CASSPGGLRINEQFF.

This sequence joins TRBV10-2 and TRBJ1-1; 7 bases are a match to TRBD1. The CDR3 runs 14 residues. Germline CDR1 is WSHSY and CDR2 is SAAADI. V was clipped by 6 bases and J by 1 base; unmatched bases: 5. CDR3 DNA: TGCGCCAGCAGACAGGGGCTTGGGAACACTGAAGCTTTCTTT. It translates to CASRQGLGNTEAFF.

This rearrangement joins TRBV10-3 to TRBJ2-3, with 8 bases lining up with TRBD2. There are 17 residues in the CDR3. Germline CDR1 reads ENHRY; CDR2 reads SYGVKD. V shed 4 bases, J shed 1 base, and the junction held 10 bases outside the gene matches. This CDR3 is CAISVESGGRGTDTQYF. For the CDR3, the DNA is TGTGCCATCAGTGTTGAGTCGGGGGGGCGGGGCACAGATACGCAGTATTTT.

This rearrangement joins TRBV28 to TRBJ1-1; D is unclear. CDR1 is MDHEN, CDR2 SYDVKM, per germline. This CDR3 has 14 amino acids. Trimming removed 2 bases from V and 11 bases from J, with 18 bases in between. The CDR3 DNA sequence: TGTGCCAGCAGTTTACTCAGGACTGCCCTTTGGGCTTTCTTT. Encoded protein: CASSLLRTALWAFF.

The chain is built from TRBV28 and TRBJ2-5; D may be TRBD2 (6 bases). Near its end, the DNA agrees better with TRBJ2-7, so the J call may be wrong. Germline values: CDR1 MDHEN, CDR2 SYDVKM. This CDR3 spans 14 amino acids. The CDR3 region is CASMGGPSPYEQYF. In DNA form, the CDR3 reads TGTGCCAGCATGGGGGGACCATCTCCCTACGAGCAGTACTTC.

This chain connects TRBV21-1 to TRBJ1-2. TRBV21-1 is shown as a pseudogene. This CDR3 spans 14 amino acids. The CDR3 DNA reads TGTGCCAGCAGCTCCCCCGGGGAGCGTTATGGCTACACCTTC. Amino acid sequence: CASSSPGERYGYTF.

The chain joins TRBV21-1 to TRBJ1-1. TRBV21-1 is a documented pseudogene. This CDR3 is built from 14 residues. The CDR3 spells CASIGKTVNTEAFF. The CDR3 DNA follows: TGTGCCAGCATCGGGAAAACAGTGAACACTGAAGCTTTCTTT.

In this sample, this clone turned up a few times. CDR3 protein: CASSLWAGGKNTEAFF. CDR3 DNA: TGTGCCAGCAGTTTATGGGCAGGGGGTAAGAACACTGAAGCTTTCTTT. The chain recombines TRBV28 with TRBJ1-1, with 7 bases matching TRBD1. CDR1 MDHEN and CDR2 SYDVKM come from the germline V gene. J gave up 1 base and V 0 bases, and 5 bases lay outside the gene matches. The CDR3 is made up of 16 amino acids.

V gene TRBV7-9 combines with J gene TRBJ2-6; D is perhaps TRBD2 (6 bases). There are 14 residues in the CDR3. Trimming pared 4 bases from V and 4 bases from J, leaving 8 bases between. Germline V lookup: CDR1 SEHNR, CDR2 FQNEAQ (reference sequence). CDR3 sequence: CASSWAGGANVLTF. CDR3 DNA: TGTGCCAGCAGCTGGGCGGGGGGGGCCAACGTCCTGACTTTC.

This chain connects TRBV29-1 to TRBJ2-1; 7 nucleotides align to TRBD2. Germline loops: CDR1 SQVTM, CDR2 ANQGSEA. Unmatched junction bases numbered 11, after V lost 1 base and J lost 8 bases. The CDR3 length is 15 residues. The CDR3 DNA is TGCAGCGTTGAAGGGGGGGGAGGGCCTATTTATGAGCAGTTCTTC. It yields the protein CSVEGGGGPIYEQFF.

With regard to this clone: At one of its ends the junction is not consistent with the germline gene, which may arise from a read error. V gene TRBV7-9 combines with J gene TRBJ2-5, with 7 bases aligning to TRBD2. The CDR3 consists of 16 residues. The germline CDR1 and CDR2 sequences are SEHNR and FQNEAQ (reference sequence). This CDR3 reads CSSSPGLGGAGETQYF. CDR3 sequence (DNA): TGTTCCAGCAGCCCAGGCTTGGGCGGAGCGGGGGAGACCCAGTACTTC.

The V and J genes are TRBV5-1 and TRBJ2-2; D uncertain. In germline, CDR1 is SGHRS, CDR2 YFSETQ. V was clipped by 5 bases and J by 2 bases, with 13 bases between them. The CDR3 length is 15 residues. As DNA, the CDR3 is TGCGCCAGCAGTTCAGTAGACTTTAACACCGGGGAGCTGTTTTTT. It yields the protein CASSSVDFNTGELFF.

This chain links TRBV7-9 with TRBJ2-3; 7 nucleotides match TRBD2. The CDR3 is 14 amino acids. Looked up from germline, CDR1 is SEHNR and CDR2 is FQNEAQ (reference sequence). V shed 1 base, J shed 2 bases, and the junction held 0 bases outside the gene matches. The CDR3 nucleotides are TGTGCCAGCAGCTTAGGGGACTACACAGATACGCAGTATTTT. As protein: CASSLGDYTDTQYF.

V is TRBV11-2 and J is TRBJ2-3; 12 nucleotides match TRBD1. Trimming at V came to 5 bases and at J to 4 bases, leaving 4 bases not matched to a gene. This CDR3 spans 15 amino acids. CDR1 SGHAT and CDR2 FQNNGV come from the germline V gene. CDR3 sequence reads: CASSHGTGGPDTQYF. CDR3 DNA: TGTGCCAGCAGCCATGGGACAGGGGGCCCAGATACGCAGTATTTT.

This chain connects TRBV30 to TRBJ2-2; TRBD1 aligns across 10 bases. Trimming cost V 4 bases and J 7 bases; bases outside gene matches: 3. In germline, CDR1 is GTSNPN, CDR2 SVGIG (reference sequence). The CDR3 length is 13 residues. The CDR3 sequence is CAWKTGGIGELFF. In DNA, the CDR3 is TGTGCCTGGAAGACAGGGGGCATCGGGGAGCTGTTTTTT.

The genes are TRBV25-1 and TRBJ1-6; TRBD1 aligns across 7 bases. The CDR3 sequence is 15 residues long. Trimming removed 10 bases from V and 5 bases from J; junction bases left unmatched: 11. Germline-derived CDR1 and CDR2 are MGHDK and SYGVNS. The CDR3 reads CATTPGGSDNSPLHF. The DNA of the CDR3 is TGTGCCACCACCCCAGGGGGTTCTGATAATTCACCCCTCCACTTT.

The chain carries TRBV18 and TRBJ2-3; 7 positions agree with TRBD2. The ends lost 1 base at V and 1 base at J; junction bases unmatched: 5. The length of the CDR3 is 16 residues. Germline-derived CDR1 and CDR2 are KGHSH and LQKENI. The CDR3 spells CASSPRAGPGTDTQYF. The DNA for the CDR3 is TGTGCCAGCTCACCACGAGCGGGGCCCGGCACAGATACGCAGTATTTT.

V gene TRBV18 combines with J gene TRBJ1-1; 11 bases agree with TRBD1. The V and J ends lost 6 bases and 3 bases, in that order; junction bases with no gene match: 24. CDR1 is KGHSH and CDR2 is LQKENI in the germline V gene. The CDR3 is made up of 21 amino acids. CDR3 in DNA: TGTGCCAGCTCCCCTTTCCACGGTGCCCGCACACCGGGACAGGGGGACACTGAAGCTTTCTTT. Its translation is CASSPFHGARTPGQGDTEAFF.

The V and J genes are TRBV30 and TRBJ1-5, with 9 nucleotides matching TRBD1. CDR1 GTSNPN and CDR2 SVGIG come from the germline V gene (reference sequence). The CDR3 is 13 amino acids. With V trimmed by 6 bases and J by 3 bases, 3 bases remained unmatched. The CDR3, as DNA: TGTGCCTGCAGACAGGGGGTCAATCAGCCCCAGCATTTT. It specifies CACRQGVNQPQHF.

This clone was seen a single time. V is TRBV6-1 and J is TRBJ2-1; 9 bases are a match to TRBD2. This CDR3 is 16 amino acids long. Germline V gives CDR1 MNHNS, CDR2 SASEGT. V lost 3 bases to trimming and J lost 2 bases; unmatched junction nucleotides: 5. The CDR3 sequence is CASSDSAGGPYNEQFF. Written as DNA, the CDR3 is TGTGCCAGCAGTGACAGCGCGGGGGGGCCCTACAATGAGCAGTTCTTC.

The J gene is TRBJ2-1, the V gene TRBV4-1; TRBD2 might be the D (5 bases). Germline loops: CDR1 MGHRA, CDR2 YSYEKL. The CDR3 contains 17 residues. Trimming removed 5 bases from V and 5 bases from J, with 22 bases in between. In DNA form, the CDR3 reads TGCGCCAGCAGCACCTTCCCCGTGGCGGGCGCGAACAATGAGCAGTTCTTC. It specifies CASSTFPVAGANNEQFF.